This is a list of T cell receptor beta chains from one sample in a study of blood T cell repertoires in COVID-19. The assay was immunoSEQ multiplex PCR, and TCRdb's table has in-frame clones only and misses some. This sample has 90,000 to 140,000 clones, with over 75% found just once. Sequencing input: peripheral blood. Receptors were obtained from a man aged 50-60 years with acute or convalescent COVID-19. CDR3s include the opening cysteine and the closing phenylalanine or tryptophan. A D gene is named only where the DNA matches it firmly. Size values are once, few and many counts, or a class for expanded clones, and some rows have none.

v_gene,abundance,d_gene,j_gene,CDR3aa,CDR3nt
TRBV9,few,NA,TRBJ2-3,CASSPRESRDTQYF,TGTGCCAGCAGCCCACGGGAAAGCCGAGATACGCAGTATTTT
TRBV9,many,TRBD1,TRBJ1-5,CASSGTGAPNQPQHF,TGTGCCAGCAGCGGGACAGGGGCCCCCAATCAGCCCCAGCATTTT
TRBV7-6,NA,TRBD1,TRBJ1-1,CASSLSGGEAFF,TGTGCCAGCAGCCTCTCAGGGGGAGAAGCTTTCTTT
TRBV28,NA,TRBD1,TRBJ2-7,CASSNSGTGYHEQYF,TGTGCCAGCTCCAATTCCGGGACAGGGTACCACGAGCAGTACTTC
TRBV5-5,NA,TRBD2,TRBJ2-5,CASSPRGGGTRETQYF,TGTGCCAGCAGCCCCCGGGGCGGGGGGACGAGGGAGACCCAGTACTTC
TRBV12-3/TRBV12-4,few,TRBD1,TRBJ1-1,CASSLRGRTEAFF,TGTGCCAGCAGCCTCAGGGGGCGGACTGAAGCTTTCTTT
TRBV25-1,NA,NA,TRBJ1-5,CASSVGQLDQPQHF,TGTGCCAGCAGTGTAGGACAGTTAGATCAGCCCCAGCATTTT
TRBV5-1,NA,TRBD2,TRBJ2-3,CASSPGVELAGATDTQYF,TGCGCCAGCAGCCCGGGGGTAGAGCTAGCGGGAGCTACAGATACGCAGTATTTT
TRBV2,NA,TRBD2,TRBJ2-4,CASSVLGTSRSIQYF,TGTGCCAGCAGTGTGTTGGGGACTAGTAGATCCATTCAGTACTTC
TRBV18,NA,TRBD1,TRBJ2-7,CASSPGTVLYEQYF,TGTGCCAGCTCACCCGGGACAGTTCTCTACGAGCAGTACTTC
TRBV10-3,NA,TRBD1,TRBJ2-7,CAISPGTGGFEQYF,TGTGCCATCAGTCCCGGGACAGGGGGGTTCGAGCAGTACTTC
TRBV5-6,NA,TRBD2,TRBJ2-5,CASSLDRTGGETQYF,TGTGCCAGCAGCTTAGATCGGACGGGAGGAGAGACCCAGTACTTC
TRBV7-9,NA,NA,TRBJ2-5,CASSRGTEVVETQYF,TGTGCCAGCAGCCGCGGCACTGAAGTCGTGGAGACCCAGTACTTC
TRBV6-5,once,TRBD1,TRBJ1-1,CASSYGQGPTEAFF,TGTGCCAGCAGTTACGGACAGGGTCCCACTGAAGCTTTCTTT
TRBV6-5,once,TRBD1,TRBJ2-5,CASSYWGQGLQETQYF,TGTGCCAGCAGTTACTGGGGACAGGGGCTGCAAGAGACCCAGTACTTC
TRBV13,NA,NA,TRBJ1-4,CASSRRTAEKLFF,TGTGCCAGCAGCCGGCGGACAGCTGAAAAACTGTTTTTT
TRBV5-4,NA,NA,TRBJ1-3,CASSLPGEPVGNTIYF,TGTGCCAGCAGCCTTCCAGGGGAACCAGTTGGAAACACCATATATTTT
TRBV6-5,NA,TRBD1,TRBJ2-7,CASSPQGQDSYEQYF,TGTGCCAGCAGCCCCCAGGGACAGGACTCCTACGAGCAGTACTTC
TRBV5-5,NA,TRBD1,TRBJ1-5,CASSFGTGMYQPQHF,TGTGCCAGCAGCTTCGGGACAGGGATGTATCAGCCCCAGCATTTT
TRBV19,NA,TRBD2,TRBJ2-7,CASRGLGTYEQYF,TGTGCCAGTAGGGGACTAGGAACCTACGAGCAGTACTTC
TRBV5-1,few,NA,TRBJ2-7,CASSPLDTRDEQYF,TGCGCCAGCAGCCCATTGGACACGAGAGACGAGCAGTACTTC
TRBV5-6,NA,TRBD1,TRBJ1-1,CASQRQGAEAFF,TGTGCCAGCCAGCGACAGGGGGCTGAAGCTTTCTTT
TRBV2,once,NA,TRBJ2-2,CASSRPSGEAGTGELFF,TGTGCCAGCAGTCGACCTTCCGGGGAGGCGGGCACCGGGGAGCTGTTTTTT
TRBV5-4,NA,NA,TRBJ2-3,CASSFRVMGGSSTDTQYF,TGTGCCAGCAGCTTCAGAGTCATGGGGGGATCTAGCACAGATACGCAGTATTTT
TRBV5-1,NA,NA,TRBJ2-7,CASSLTTGTRKYEQYF,TGCGCCAGCAGCTTAACCACAGGGACAAGAAAGTACGAGCAGTACTTC
TRBV11-3,NA,TRBD2,TRBJ2-7,CASSSPSSGSYEQYF,TGTGCCAGCAGCTCTCCCTCTAGCGGATCCTACGAGCAGTACTTC
TRBV2,NA,TRBD1,TRBJ2-2,CASSYRGQDTGELFF,TGTGCCAGCAGTTACAGGGGGCAGGACACCGGGGAGCTGTTTTTT
TRBV5-1,NA,TRBD1,TRBJ1-1,CASSSGQGRAEAFF,TGCGCCAGCAGCTCCGGACAGGGGAGGGCTGAAGCTTTCTTT
TRBV19,NA,NA,TRBJ2-3,CASSPRGLSLGTQYF,TGTGCCAGTAGTCCTCGGGGACTTTCTCTCGGTACGCAGTATTTT
TRBV9,NA,TRBD1,TRBJ2-3,CASSAGQGPDTQYF,TGTGCCAGCAGCGCCGGACAGGGCCCAGATACGCAGTATTTT
TRBV5-4,NA,NA,TRBJ2-7,CASSLTGNQQYF,TGTGCCAGCAGCCTAACAGGGAATCAGCAGTACTTC
TRBV18,NA,NA,TRBJ2-1,CASSEPGTPDNEQFF,TGTGCCAGCTCAGAGCCCGGGACTCCGGACAATGAGCAGTTCTTC
TRBV6-5,NA,NA,TRBJ1-2,CASSKPRGGAYGYTF,TGTGCCAGCAGTAAACCCCGGGGAGGGGCCTATGGCTACACCTTC
TRBV18,NA,TRBD1,TRBJ2-7,CASSQRQGYEQYF,TGTGCCAGCTCCCAACGACAGGGCTACGAGCAGTACTTC
TRBV28,NA,NA,TRBJ1-3,CASSPRGFGNTIYF,TGTGCCAGCAGCCCTCGAGGTTTTGGAAACACCATATATTTT
TRBV15,NA,TRBD1,TRBJ2-3,CATSRERQGVTDTQYF,TGTGCCACCAGCAGGGAACGACAGGGGGTAACAGATACGCAGTATTTT
TRBV27,NA,TRBD1,TRBJ1-5,CASSPQGIGQPQHF,TGTGCCAGCAGTCCACAGGGGATAGGGCAGCCCCAGCATTTT
TRBV7-2,once,TRBD1,TRBJ1-1,CASNPGQGGPEAFF,TGTGCCAGCAACCCGGGACAGGGGGGTCCTGAAGCTTTCTTT
TRBV16,NA,NA,TRBJ1-1,CASSQSTVWTEAFF,TGTGCCAGCAGCCAATCAACGGTTTGGACTGAAGCTTTCTTT